This TCR beta chain derives from a study of Tregs in tolerant kidney transplant recipients. A word on this clone: Its target is not known.

The method was immunoSEQ multiplex PCR; TCRdb's version includes in-frame clones alone and lacks a portion of them. The sample records 100,000 or so clones, approximately 94% being singletons. Recipients received nonmyeloablative bone marrow transplants from related graft donors, with transient mixed chimerism. The study, taken as a whole, reports: The small number of patients limits these findings pending further validation. No direct test of biological reproducibility was done here.

The germline V gene encodes CDR1 LGHNA and CDR2 YSLEER. The CDR3 extends over 16 amino acids. Deletions cut 1 base from V and 2 bases from J, with 15 bases between. The sequence came from a human patient who received a combined kidney and bone marrow transplant. The graft donor may account for some of the T cells. This specimen consisted of CD4+ T cells from blood (PBMCs), obtained 12 months after the transplant. V is TRBV4-3 and J is TRBJ2-7; D is perhaps TRBD2 (6 bases). CDR3 amino acids: CASSQVDGRGPYEQYF. The CDR3 region has the DNA TGCGCCAGCAGCCAAGTTGACGGGCGGGGTCCCTACGAGCAGTACTTC.